The sequence of this T cell receptor (beta chain) was determined in a study of cytomegalovirus exposure and HLA in healthy donors. Germline V lookup: CDR1 SGHRS, CDR2 YFSETQ. Trimming left V 4 bases short and J 2 bases short, with 6 bases between. The CDR3 has 12 amino acids. PCR employed 60 Vbeta and 13 Jbeta primers. Only in-frame clones appear in the TCRdb table, and some are missing; sequencing was by immunoSEQ multiplex PCR. The repertoire has 100,000 to 120,000 clones, about 90% of them found once; the top ten carry about 1.8%. This chain joins TRBV5-1 and TRBJ1-2; D might be TRBD1 (5 bases). Sequenced sample: PBMCs. This clonotype was obtained from a middle-aged man in good health and CMV-seronegative. The CDR3 protein is CASSGGNYGYTF. In DNA form, the CDR3 reads TGCGCCAGCAGCGGGGGGAACTATGGCTACACCTTC.